One and the same sample provided the 3 T cell receptor beta chains below, sequenced in a study of blood T cells in healthy people across ages. A sample-barcoded 5' primer and a J-beta primer mix were used in a second PCR of roughly 6 to 11 cycles. TCRdb re-analysed the 5' RACE reads in MiXCR, keeping a single row per CDR3 protein. The data show 800,000 or so distinct CDR3 sequences, 20% to 25% seen once. This sample was also put to use in a study of T cells of mothers and their children.

The sample was blood. The receptors shown here come from a boy between 5 and 17 years old in good health.

This clonotype was detected only a few times. The rearrangement links TRBV5-1 to TRBJ1-3; weak D call: TRBD1 (5 bases). Between the trimmed V and J ends, which lost 2 bases and 0 bases, there was a span of 18 bases. Germline assignment: CDR1 SGHRS and CDR2 YFSETQ. The CDR3 has 18 amino acids. The chain's CDR3 is CASSFRGLNSNSGNTIYF. CDR3 in DNA: TGCGCCAGCAGCTTTCGGGGCCTAAACTCAAACTCTGGAAACACCATATATTTT.

The chain has TRBV28 and TRBJ1-2; tentatively, D is TRBD1 (6 bases). The germline V gene has CDR1 MDHEN and CDR2 SYDVKM. V was cut by 8 bases and J by 8 bases, with 21 bases left in between. The CDR3 covers 14 residues. This chain's CDR3 is CASVAAGVVGGYTF. The CDR3 region has the DNA TGTGCCAGCGTAGCCGCAGGGGTCGTCGGGGGCTACACCTTC.

This chain links TRBV7-9 with TRBJ2-1; TRBD2 might be the D (5 bases). Germline values: CDR1 SEHNR, CDR2 FQNEAQ (reference sequence). The CDR3 is 15 amino acids. The V end lost 2 bases, the J end lost 5 bases, and 13 bases lay between the germline ends. The CDR3 bases are TGTGCCAGCAGCTTATTCGACTACACCCACAATGAGCAGTTCTTC. This sequence encodes CASSLFDYTHNEQFF. The whole variable domain, filled in from reference TRBV7-9 and TRBJ2-1, reads DTGVSQNPRHKITKRGQNVTFRCDPISEHNRLYWYRQTLGQGPEFLTYFQNEAQLEKSRLLSDRFSAERPKGSFSTLEIQRTEQGDSAMYLCASSLFDYTHNEQFFGPGTRLTVL.